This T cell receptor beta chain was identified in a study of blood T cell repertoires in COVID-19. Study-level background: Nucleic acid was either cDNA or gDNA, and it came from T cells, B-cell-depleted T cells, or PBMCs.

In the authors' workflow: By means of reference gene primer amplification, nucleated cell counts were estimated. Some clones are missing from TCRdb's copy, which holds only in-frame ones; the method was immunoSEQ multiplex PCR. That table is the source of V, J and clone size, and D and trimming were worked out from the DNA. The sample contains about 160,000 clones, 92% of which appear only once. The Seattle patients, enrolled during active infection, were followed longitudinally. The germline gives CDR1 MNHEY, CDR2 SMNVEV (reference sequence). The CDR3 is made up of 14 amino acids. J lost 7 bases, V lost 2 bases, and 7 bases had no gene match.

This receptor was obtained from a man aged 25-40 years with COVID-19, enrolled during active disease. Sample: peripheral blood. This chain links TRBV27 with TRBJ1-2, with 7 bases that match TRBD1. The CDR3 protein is CASSLVGGAGGYTF. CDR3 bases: TGTGCCAGCAGTTTAGTAGGGGGCGCCGGTGGCTACACCTTC.